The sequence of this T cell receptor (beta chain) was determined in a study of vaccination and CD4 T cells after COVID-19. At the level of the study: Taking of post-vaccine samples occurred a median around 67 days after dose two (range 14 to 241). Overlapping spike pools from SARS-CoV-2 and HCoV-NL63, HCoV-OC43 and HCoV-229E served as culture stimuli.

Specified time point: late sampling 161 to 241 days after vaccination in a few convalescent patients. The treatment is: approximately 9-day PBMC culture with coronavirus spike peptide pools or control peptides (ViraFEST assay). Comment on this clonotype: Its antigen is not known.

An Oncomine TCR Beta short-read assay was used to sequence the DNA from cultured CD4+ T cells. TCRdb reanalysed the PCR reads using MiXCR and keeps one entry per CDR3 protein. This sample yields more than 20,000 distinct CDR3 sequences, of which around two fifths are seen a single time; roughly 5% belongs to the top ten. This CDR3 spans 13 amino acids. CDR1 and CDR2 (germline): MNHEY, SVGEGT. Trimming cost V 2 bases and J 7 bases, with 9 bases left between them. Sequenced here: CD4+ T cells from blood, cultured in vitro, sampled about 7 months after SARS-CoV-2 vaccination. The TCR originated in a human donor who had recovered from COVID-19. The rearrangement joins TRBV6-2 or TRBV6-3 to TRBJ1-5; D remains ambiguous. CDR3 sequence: CASSYISPQPQHF. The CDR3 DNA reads TGTGCCAGCAGTTACATCAGCCCGCAGCCCCAGCATTTT.